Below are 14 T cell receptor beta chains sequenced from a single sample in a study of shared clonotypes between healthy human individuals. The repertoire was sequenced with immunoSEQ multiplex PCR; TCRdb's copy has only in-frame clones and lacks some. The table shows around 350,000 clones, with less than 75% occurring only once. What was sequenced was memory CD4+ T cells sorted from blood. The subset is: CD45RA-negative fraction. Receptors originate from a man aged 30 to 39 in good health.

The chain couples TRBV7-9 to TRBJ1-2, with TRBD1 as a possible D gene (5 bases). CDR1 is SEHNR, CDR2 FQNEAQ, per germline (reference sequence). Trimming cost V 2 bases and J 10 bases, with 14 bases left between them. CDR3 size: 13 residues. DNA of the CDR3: TGTGCCAGCAGCTTAAGTACTGACAGTGCCTACACCTTC. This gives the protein CASSLSTDSAYTF.

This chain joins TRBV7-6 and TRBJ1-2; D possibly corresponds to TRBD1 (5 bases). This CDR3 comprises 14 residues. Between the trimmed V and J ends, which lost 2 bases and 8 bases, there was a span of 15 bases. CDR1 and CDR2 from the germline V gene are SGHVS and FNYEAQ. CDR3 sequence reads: CASSLSSGIGGYTF. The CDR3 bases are TGTGCCAGCAGCTTATCCTCAGGGATCGGAGGCTACACCTTC. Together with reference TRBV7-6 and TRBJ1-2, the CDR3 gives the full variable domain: GAGVSQSPRYKVTKRGQDVALRCDPISGHVSLYWYRQALGQGPEFLTYFNYEAQQDKSGLPNDRFSAERPEGSISTLTIQRTEQRDSAMYRCASSLSSGIGGYTFGSGTRLTVV.

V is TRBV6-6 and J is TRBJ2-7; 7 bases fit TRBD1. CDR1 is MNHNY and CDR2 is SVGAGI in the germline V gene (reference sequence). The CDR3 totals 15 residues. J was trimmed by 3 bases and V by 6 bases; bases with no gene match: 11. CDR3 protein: CASSPGAGGIYEQYF. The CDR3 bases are TGTGCCAGCAGCCCTGGGGCAGGGGGAATCTACGAGCAGTACTTC.

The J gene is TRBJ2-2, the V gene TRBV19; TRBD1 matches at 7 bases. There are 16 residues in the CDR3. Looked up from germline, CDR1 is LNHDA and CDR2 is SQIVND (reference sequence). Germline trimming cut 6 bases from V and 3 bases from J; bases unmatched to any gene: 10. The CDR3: CASRKGAALDTGELFF. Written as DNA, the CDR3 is TGTGCCAGTAGGAAGGGGGCGGCTTTGGACACCGGGGAGCTGTTTTTT.

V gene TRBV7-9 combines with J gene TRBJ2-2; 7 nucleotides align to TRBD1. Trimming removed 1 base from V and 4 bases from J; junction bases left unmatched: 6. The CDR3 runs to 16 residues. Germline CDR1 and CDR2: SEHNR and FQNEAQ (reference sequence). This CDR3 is CASSLVGNRGTGELFF. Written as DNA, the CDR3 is TGTGCCAGCAGCTTAGTTGGAAACAGGGGCACCGGGGAGCTGTTTTTT.

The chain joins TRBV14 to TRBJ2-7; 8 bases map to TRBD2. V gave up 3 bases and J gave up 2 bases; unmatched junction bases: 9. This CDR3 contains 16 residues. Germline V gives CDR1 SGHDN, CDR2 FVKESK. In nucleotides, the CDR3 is TGTGCCAGCAGCCATCGAAGCGGGAGCCATACCTACGAGCAGTACTTC. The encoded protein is CASSHRSGSHTYEQYF.

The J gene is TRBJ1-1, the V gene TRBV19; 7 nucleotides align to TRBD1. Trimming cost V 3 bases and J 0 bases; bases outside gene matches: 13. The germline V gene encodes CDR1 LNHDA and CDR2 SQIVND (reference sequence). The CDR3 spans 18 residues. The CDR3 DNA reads TGTGCCAGTAGTATCCCCGCCCGACTGACAGGGATGAACACTGAAGCTTTCTTT. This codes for CASSIPARLTGMNTEAFF.

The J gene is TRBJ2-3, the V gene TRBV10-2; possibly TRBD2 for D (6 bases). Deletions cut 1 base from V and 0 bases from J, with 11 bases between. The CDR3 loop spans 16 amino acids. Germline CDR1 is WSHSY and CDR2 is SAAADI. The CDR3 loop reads CASSEYNSGSTDTQYF. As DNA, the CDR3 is TGCGCCAGCAGTGAGTATAATAGCGGAAGCACAGATACGCAGTATTTT.

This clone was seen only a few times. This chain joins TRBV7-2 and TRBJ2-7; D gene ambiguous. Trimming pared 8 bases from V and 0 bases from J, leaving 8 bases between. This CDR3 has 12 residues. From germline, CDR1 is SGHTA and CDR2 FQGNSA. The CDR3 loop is CASGEYSYEQYF. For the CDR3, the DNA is TGTGCCAGCGGCGAATACTCCTACGAGCAGTACTTC.

The CDR3, as DNA: TGTGCCAGCAGCGCACCCAGATTTGGAAACAATGAGCAGTTCTTC. Its protein is CASSAPRFGNNEQFF. The chain recombines TRBV5-6 with TRBJ2-1; D uncertain. Trimming shortened V by 4 bases and J by 5 bases, and 16 bases separated the two germline ends. This CDR3 has 15 amino acids. Germline V lookup: CDR1 SGHDT, CDR2 YYEEEE.

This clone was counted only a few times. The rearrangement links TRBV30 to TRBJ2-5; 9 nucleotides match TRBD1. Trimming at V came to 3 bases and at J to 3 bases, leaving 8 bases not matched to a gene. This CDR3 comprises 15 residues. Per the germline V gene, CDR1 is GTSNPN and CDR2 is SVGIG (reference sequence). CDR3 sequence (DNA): TGTGCCTGGAGGGGGAAAGGACAGGGGAAAGAGACCCAGTACTTC. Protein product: CAWRGKGQGKETQYF.

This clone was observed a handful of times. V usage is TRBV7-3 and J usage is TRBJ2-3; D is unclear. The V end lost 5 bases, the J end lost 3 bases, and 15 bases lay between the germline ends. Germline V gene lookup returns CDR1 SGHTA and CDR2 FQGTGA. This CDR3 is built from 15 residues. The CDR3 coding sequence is TGTGCCAGCAGCACGACTTCGCTTTGGACAGATACGCAGTATTTT. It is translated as CASSTTSLWTDTQYF.

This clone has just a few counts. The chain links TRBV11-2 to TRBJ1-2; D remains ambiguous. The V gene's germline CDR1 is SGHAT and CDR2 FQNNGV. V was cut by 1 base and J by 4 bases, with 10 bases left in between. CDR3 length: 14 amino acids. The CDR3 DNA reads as TGTGCCAGCAGCTTAGGTCGCCAGGTCTATGGCTACACCTTC. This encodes CASSLGRQVYGYTF.

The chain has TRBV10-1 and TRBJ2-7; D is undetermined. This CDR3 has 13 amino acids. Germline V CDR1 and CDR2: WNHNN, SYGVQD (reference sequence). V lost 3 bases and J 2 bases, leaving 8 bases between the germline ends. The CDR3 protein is CASSDGSPYEQYF. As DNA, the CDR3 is TGCGCCAGCAGTGATGGATCCCCCTACGAGCAGTACTTC.